A single sample gave rise to the 17 T cell receptor beta chains below, sequenced in a study of T cells after posttransplantation cyclophosphamide. The data were produced by immunoSEQ multiplex PCR, yet TCRdb's version contains in-frame clones alone and is incomplete. This repertoire holds fewer than 55,000 clones, and none appear only once. The sequenced material came from PBMCs. Receptors originate from a man in his forties in good health, CMV-negative, and a related stem cell transplant donor.

At least ten counts were recorded for this clone. The chain carries TRBV6-1 and TRBJ2-3; possibly TRBD1 for D (6 bases). CDR3 length equals 13 residues. Trimming stripped 6 bases from V and 0 bases from J, with 7 bases between. Germline CDR1 and CDR2: MNHNS and SASEGT. The DNA for the CDR3 is TGTGCCAGCAGGGGGGCCAGCACAGATACGCAGTATTTT. Amino acids: CASRGASTDTQYF.

This clone appeared many times. The chain combines TRBV5-1 with TRBJ2-3, with D possibly matching TRBD1 (5 bases). Trimming pared 3 bases from V and 8 bases from J, leaving 10 bases between. The CDR3 contains 12 residues. Germline V lookup: CDR1 SGHRS, CDR2 YFSETQ. CDR3 sequence (DNA): TGCGCCAGCAGCTCGGACATGTCTACGCAGTATTTT. Its protein is CASSSDMSTQYF. Together with reference TRBV5-1 and TRBJ2-3, the CDR3 gives the full variable domain: KAGVTQTPRYLIKTRGQQVTLSCSPISGHRSVSWYQQTPGQGLQFLFEYFSETQRNKGNFPGRFSGRQFSNSRSEMNVSTLELGDSALYLCASSSDMSTQYFGPGTRLTVL.

This clone was counted at least ten times. This chain connects TRBV21-1 to TRBJ2-1; the table's D gene call, TRBD2, was not cross checked with the DNA. TRBV21-1 represents a pseudogene. The CDR3 runs to 17 residues. CDR3 sequence: CASSKEVGGPGGDEQFF. The CDR3 nucleotides are TGTGCCAGCAGCAAAGAGGTGGGGGGGCCGGGGGGCGATGAGCAGTTCTTC.

This clone was found many times. This chain connects TRBV28 to TRBJ2-7, with D tentatively TRBD2 (6 bases). Germline loops: CDR1 MDHEN, CDR2 SYDVKM. The ends were cut back, 7 bases at V and 1 base at J, with 11 bases in the middle. This CDR3 has 13 amino acids. This chain's CDR3 is CASNHRGSYEQYV. The CDR3 DNA sequence: TGTGCCAGCAACCATCGGGGGTCCTACGAGCAGTACGTC.

The sample holds a few counts of this clone. This chain connects TRBV18 to TRBJ1-6, with D possibly TRBD1 on 5 matching bases. Deletions cut 3 bases from V and 4 bases from J, with 13 bases between. Germline CDR1 and CDR2: KGHSH and LQKENI. CDR3 size: 16 residues. The CDR3 is CASSPNRGEYNSPLHF. DNA for the CDR3: TGTGCCAGCTCACCGAACCGGGGGGAATATAATTCACCCCTCCACTTT.

This clone showed up many times. V gene TRBV7-2 combines with J gene TRBJ2-6, with D perhaps TRBD1 (6 bases). Trimming took off 5 bases at V and 2 bases at J, with 19 bases between the two ends. From germline, CDR1 is SGHTA and CDR2 FQGNSA. The CDR3 is 18 amino acids. The CDR3 DNA follows: TGTGCCAGCAGCCTGGTTGGGGGCGGTCGGACTGGGGCCAACGTCCTGACTTTC. Its protein is CASSLVGGGRTGANVLTF.

This clone occurred a few times. The chain recombines TRBV28 with TRBJ1-6; D is possibly TRBD1 (5 bases). The CDR3 length is 12 residues. The germline CDR1 and CDR2 sequences are MDHEN and SYDVKM. The CDR3 nucleotides are TGTGTCGCACGGGGGGAGAATTCACCCCTCCACTTT. It yields the protein CVARGENSPLHF. Using reference TRBV28 and TRBJ1-6 for the parts outside the CDR3, the full variable domain is DVKVTQSSRYLVKRTGEKVFLECVQDMDHENMFWYRQDPGLGLRLIYFSYDVKMKEKGDIPEGYSVSREKKERFSLILESASTNQTSMYLCVARGENSPLHFGNGTRLTVT.

The J gene is TRBJ2-7, the V gene TRBV30; D is undetermined. Trimming shortened V by 4 bases and J by 1 base, and 17 bases separated the two germline ends. The CDR3 covers 15 residues. Germline V gives CDR1 GTSNPN, CDR2 SVGIG (reference sequence). The CDR3 loop is CAWMFLLLTSYEQYF. CDR3 DNA: TGTGCCTGGATGTTTCTGCTACTAACTTCCTACGAGCAGTACTTC.

This clone was observed at least ten times. The chain couples TRBV6-5 to TRBJ1-2, with a tentative D call TRBD1 (5 bases). The germline V gene has CDR1 MNHEY and CDR2 SVGAGI. This CDR3 is 11 amino acids long. The V end lost 10 bases, the J end lost 3 bases, and 9 bases lay between the germline ends. The CDR3 coding sequence is TGTGCCACTCAGGGCTACTATGGCTACACCTTC. Translation gives CATQGYYGYTF.

Many counts were recorded for this clone. CDR3 sequence reads: CASSFGQAGELFF. DNA of the CDR3: TGTGCCAGCAGCTTCGGACAGGCCGGGGAGCTGTTTTTT. The V gene is TRBV7-3, the J gene TRBJ2-2, with 7 bases identical to TRBD1. Germline CDR1 reads SGHTA; CDR2 reads FQGTGA. The CDR3 runs to 13 residues. V lost 3 bases, J lost 6 bases, and 1 base stayed unmatched. The full variable domain, rest sourced from reference TRBV7-3 and TRBJ2-2, is GAGVSQTPSNKVTEKGKYVELRCDPISGHTALYWYRQSLGQGPEFLIYFQGTGAADDSGLPNDRFFAVRPEGSVSTLKIQRTERGDSAVYLCASSFGQAGELFFGEGSRLTVL.

This clone was recorded at least ten times. The chain is built from TRBV11-1 and TRBJ1-5; 9 nucleotides match TRBD1. The J segment lost 7 bases and the V segment lost 5 bases, leaving 3 bases of the junction unmatched. Germline V gene data show CDR1 as SGHAT and CDR2 as FQDESV (reference sequence). CDR3 length: 13 residues. DNA of the CDR3: TGTGCCAGCAGCAAGGACAGGGGCCAGCCCCAGCATTTT. This sequence encodes CASSKDRGQPQHF. The full variable domain, its missing parts supplied by reference TRBV11-1 and TRBJ1-5, is EAEVAQSPRYKITEKSQAVAFWCDPISGHATLYWYRQILGQGPELLVQFQDESVVDDSQLPKDRFSAERLKGVDSTLKIQPAELGDSAMYLCASSKDRGQPQHFGDGTRLSIL.

The chain links TRBV5-6 to TRBJ1-6; D is perhaps TRBD1 (6 bases). V was trimmed by 3 bases and J by 7 bases, leaving 14 bases between them. This CDR3 has 15 amino acids. Germline V gives CDR1 SGHDT, CDR2 YYEEEE. The CDR3 region has the DNA TGTGCCAGCAGCTATTGGCGACAGGAGAATTCACCCCTCCACTTT. It yields the protein CASSYWRQENSPLHF.

CDR3 sequence reads: CASSLLAGGQETQYF. The CDR3 nucleotides read TGTGCCAGCAGCTTATTAGCGGGGGGGCAAGAGACCCAGTACTTC. This chain links TRBV7-2 with TRBJ2-5, with 11 bases fitting TRBD2. V lost 2 bases and J lost 2; bases outside the gene matches: 1. The CDR3 is made up of 15 amino acids. Germline CDR1 and CDR2: SGHTA and FQGNSA.

Many counts were recorded for this clone. The chain joins TRBV7-3 to TRBJ2-4, with D possibly being TRBD1 (5 bases). In germline, CDR1 is SGHTA, CDR2 FQGTGA. This CDR3 has 16 amino acids. V gave up 4 bases and J gave up 0 bases, with 13 bases separating them. The CDR3 reads CASSSDSDLAKNIQYF. DNA of the CDR3: TGTGCCAGCAGCTCAGACAGTGATTTAGCCAAAAACATTCAGTACTTC.

This clone showed up many times. The chain links TRBV4-2 to TRBJ1-3; D unresolved. The germline gives CDR1 LGHNA, CDR2 YNFKEQ. The CDR3 loop spans 16 amino acids. The V end lost 0 bases, the J end lost 5 bases, and 14 bases lay between the germline ends. The CDR3 bases are TGTGCCAGCAGCCAAGAAGGAACAGTCGGAAGAAACACCATATATTTT. It yields the protein CASSQEGTVGRNTIYF.

Only a few counts were recorded for this clone. The gene calls are TRBV6-6 and TRBJ2-3, with 7 bases identical to TRBD2. V was clipped by 0 bases and J by 4 bases; unmatched bases: 4. Germline CDR1 is MNHNY and CDR2 is SVGAGI (reference sequence). The CDR3 has 15 residues. CDR3 region: CASSYSAGAADTQYF. The CDR3 DNA reads as TGTGCCAGCAGTTACTCTGCGGGAGCGGCAGATACGCAGTATTTT.

This clone was seen repeatedly, ten times or more. This chain connects TRBV19 to TRBJ2-3; 9 bases agree with TRBD1. V was clipped by 4 bases and J by 4 bases; unmatched bases: 6. Germline V gene lookup returns CDR1 LNHDA and CDR2 SQIVND (reference sequence). The CDR3 runs 15 residues. This CDR3 is CASSTAGTGPDTQYF. The CDR3 nucleotides are TGTGCCAGTAGTACCGCCGGGACAGGGCCAGATACGCAGTATTTT.